The sequence of this TCR beta chain was determined in a study of cytomegalovirus exposure and HLA in healthy donors. Overall study context: It was reported in a later analysis that the 120 validation repertoires used the same platform as the roughly 700 first-cohort repertoires.

Method: immunoSEQ multiplex PCR; TCRdb's copy keeps in-frame clones and lacks some. Of approximately 230,000 clones in the sample, over 75% were seen once. Per the germline V gene, CDR1 is SGHTA and CDR2 is FQGTGA. V lost 4 bases and J lost 1, with 7 bases in between. CDR3 length: 13 amino acids. Study results and limitations: The study labeled fewer than 200 TCR beta chains cytomegalovirus-associated. Among the CMV-associated chains, a few were confirmed in vitro as specific for CMV antigens.

Among the 110 or so subjects of the validation cohort, separate from the approximately 700-subject first cohort, were the donors. The table lists this clone with a few counts. The antigen remains undetermined. The genes are TRBV7-3 and TRBJ1-1; no clear D gene. The sequenced sample consisted of PBMCs. This clonotype originated in a man younger than 30 in good health and CMV-seropositive. The CDR3 nucleotides are TGTGCCAGCAGCTGGGCGGGGAACACTGAAGCTTTCTTT. Protein sequence: CASSWAGNTEAFF.